This TCR beta chain is drawn from a study of cytomegalovirus exposure and HLA in healthy donors. At the level of the study: The study's early data release held 75 million to 95 million unique TCRs from HLA-typed donors.

On this clone itself: The antigen is undetermined.

Study-wide findings and caveats: Cytomegalovirus status, reportedly, was diagnosed with high specificity and sensitivity by the classifier. Analysis performed later showed TCR beta chains linked to HLA being more clonally expanded than equally common others. It was reported in a later analysis that an Asian-associated ancestry cluster showed fewer N-insertions than the approximately 700-donor mean.

Germline values: CDR1 KGHSY, CDR2 FQNENV. The CDR3 is 13 amino acids. The germline V and J ends were trimmed by 8 bases and 0 bases, with 10 bases remaining between them. PCR used 60 Vbeta primers and 13 Jbeta primers. Only in-frame clones appear in the TCRdb table, and some are missing; sequencing was by immunoSEQ multiplex PCR. The sample includes around 190,000 clones, about 88% of them seen just once. The source of this sequence is a woman aged 18 to 35 in good health and CMV-seronegative. V and J are TRBV16 and TRBJ1-2; no definite D call. The sample taken for sequencing was PBMCs. In nucleotides, the CDR3 is TGTGCCAGCGGGAGGGAAGCTAACTATGGCTACACCTTC. Protein sequence: CASGREANYGYTF.